Detailed here is one T cell receptor (beta chain). Its antigen remains unidentified. The data stem from a study of T cell responses to AZD1222 COVID-19 vaccine. Study at large: Combined were second doses at about 4 or about 12 weeks. Study-level findings and limits: Spike-specific TCR breadth and depth went up after people got two AZD1222 doses. Mapped onto spike, vaccine-associated CD4 TCRs spanned it and were dominant at 160-218 and 743-854. The study identified only a handful of AZD1222 recipients as seropositive at baseline.

Sequenced by immunoSEQ multiplex PCR; TCRdb stores in-frame clones only, minus some. Seen here are about 130,000 clones, 80% to 90% observed once, and the top ten hold roughly 1.6%. Germline assignment: CDR1 SGHNT and CDR2 YENEEA. V was cut by 5 bases and J by 7 bases, with 21 bases left in between. CDR3 length equals 15 residues. The source of this sequence is an adult in good health. This chain connects TRBV11-3 to TRBJ2-7; maybe TRBD1 (6 bases). This specimen consisted of peripheral blood, obtained on day 0 of AZD1222 vaccination. The CDR3: CASSPGTPTGKEQYF. In DNA form, the CDR3 reads TGTGCCAGCAGCCCGGGGACACCCACCGGAAAGGAGCAGTACTTC. Supplemented by reference TRBV11-3 and TRBJ2-7, the full variable domain reads EAGVVQSPRYKIIEKKQPVAFWCNPISGHNTLYWYLQNLGQGPELLIRYENEEAVDDSQLPKDRFSAERLKGVDSTLKIQPAELGDSAVYLCASSPGTPTGKEQYFGPGTRLTVT.